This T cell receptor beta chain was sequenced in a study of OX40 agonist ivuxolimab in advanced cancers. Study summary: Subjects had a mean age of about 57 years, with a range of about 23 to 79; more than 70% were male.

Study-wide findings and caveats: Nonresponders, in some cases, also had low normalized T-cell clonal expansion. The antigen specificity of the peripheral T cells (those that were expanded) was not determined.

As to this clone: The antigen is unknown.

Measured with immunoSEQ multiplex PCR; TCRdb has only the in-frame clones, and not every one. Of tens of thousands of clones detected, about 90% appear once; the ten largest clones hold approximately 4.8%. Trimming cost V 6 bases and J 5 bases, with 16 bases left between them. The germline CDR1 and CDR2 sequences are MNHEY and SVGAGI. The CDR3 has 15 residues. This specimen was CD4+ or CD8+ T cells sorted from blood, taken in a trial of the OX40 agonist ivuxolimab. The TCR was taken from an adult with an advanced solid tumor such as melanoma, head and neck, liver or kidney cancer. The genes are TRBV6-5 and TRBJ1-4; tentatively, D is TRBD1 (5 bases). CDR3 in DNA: TGTGCCAGCAGGGTTGACAGTTTCGGAAATGAAAAACTGTTTTTT. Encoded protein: CASRVDSFGNEKLFF.